This TCR beta chain originates from a study of cytomegalovirus exposure and HLA in healthy donors. Study results and limitations: Roughly uniform sequencing depth across donors was assumed, possibly incorrectly.

Use of 60 Vbeta and 13 Jbeta primers characterized the PCR. Profiling relied on immunoSEQ multiplex PCR, and the TCRdb table lists in-frame clones only, not all of them. This repertoire shows more than 95,000 clones, about two thirds found once; its top ten account for less than 4.5%. This clone came up a few times. What it recognizes is unknown. This CDR3 contains 16 residues. Deletions cut 1 base from V and 5 bases from J, with 17 bases between. Germline V CDR1 and CDR2: SEHNR, FQNEAQ (reference sequence). The receptor was isolated from a young man in good health and CMV-seronegative. Sequencing input: PBMCs. The J gene is TRBJ1-1, the V gene TRBV7-9; weak D call: TRBD1 (6 bases). The CDR3 region has the DNA TGTGCCAGCAGCTTAGATGGGAACTGGGGGCGAACTGAAGCTTTCTTT. It codes for CASSLDGNWGRTEAFF.